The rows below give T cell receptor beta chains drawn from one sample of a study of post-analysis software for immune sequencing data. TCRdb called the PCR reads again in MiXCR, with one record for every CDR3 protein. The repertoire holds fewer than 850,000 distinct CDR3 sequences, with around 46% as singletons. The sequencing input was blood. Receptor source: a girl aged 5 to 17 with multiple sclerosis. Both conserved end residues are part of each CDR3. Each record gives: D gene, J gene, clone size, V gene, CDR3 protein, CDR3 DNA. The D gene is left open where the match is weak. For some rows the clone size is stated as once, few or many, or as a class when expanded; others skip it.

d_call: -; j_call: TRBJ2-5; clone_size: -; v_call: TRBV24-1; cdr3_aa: CATSDFHHQETQYF; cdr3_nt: TGTGCCACCAGTGATTTTCACCACCAAGAGACCCAGTACTTC
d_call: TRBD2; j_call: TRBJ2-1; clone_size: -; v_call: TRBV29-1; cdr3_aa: CSVEVVGTSTYEQFF; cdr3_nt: TGCAGCGTTGAAGTGGTCGGGACTAGCACATATGAGCAGTTCTTC
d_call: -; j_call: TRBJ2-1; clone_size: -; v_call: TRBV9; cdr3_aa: CASSVGAGKRNEQFF; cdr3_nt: TGTGCCAGCAGCGTAGGGGCAGGGAAACGCAATGAGCAGTTCTTC
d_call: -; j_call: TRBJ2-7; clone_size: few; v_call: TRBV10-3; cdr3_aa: CAISESGVVREQYF; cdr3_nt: TGTGCCATCAGTGAGTCTGGGGTTGTTAGGGAGCAGTACTTC
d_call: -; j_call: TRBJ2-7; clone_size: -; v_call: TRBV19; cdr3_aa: CASSRGAPYEQYF; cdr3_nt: TGTGCCAGTAGTAGGGGGGCTCCCTACGAGCAGTACTTC
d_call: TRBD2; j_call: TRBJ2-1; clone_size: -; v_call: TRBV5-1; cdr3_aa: CASSKGLAGRDNEQFF; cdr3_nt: TGCGCCAGCAGCAAGGGACTAGCGGGACGGGACAATGAGCAGTTCTTC
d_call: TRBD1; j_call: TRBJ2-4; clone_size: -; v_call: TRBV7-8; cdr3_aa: CASSLDRDMVKNIQYF; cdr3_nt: TGTGCCAGCAGCTTGGACAGGGACATGGTCAAAAACATTCAGTACTTC
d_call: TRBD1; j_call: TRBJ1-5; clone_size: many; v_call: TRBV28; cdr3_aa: CASSGPGQGDQPQHF; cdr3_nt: TGTGCCAGCAGTGGACCGGGACAGGGGGATCAGCCCCAGCATTTT
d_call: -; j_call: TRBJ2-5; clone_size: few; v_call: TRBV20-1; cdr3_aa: CSGGSTGQETQYF; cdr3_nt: TGCAGTGGGGGATCGACAGGCCAAGAGACCCAGTACTTC
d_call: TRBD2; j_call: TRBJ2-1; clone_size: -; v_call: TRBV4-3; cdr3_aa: CASTPARTSGIDEQFF; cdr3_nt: TGCGCCAGCACCCCAGCTCGGACTAGCGGGATTGATGAGCAGTTCTTC
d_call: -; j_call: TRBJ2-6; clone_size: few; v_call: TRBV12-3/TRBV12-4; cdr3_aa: CASRVGVGANVLTF; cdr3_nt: TGTGCCAGCAGGGTAGGGGTTGGGGCCAACGTCCTGACTTTC
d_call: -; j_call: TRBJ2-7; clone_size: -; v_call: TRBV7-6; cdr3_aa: CASSLGQVPLYEQYF; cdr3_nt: TGTGCCAGCAGCTTAGGACAGGTCCCTCTATACGAGCAGTACTTC
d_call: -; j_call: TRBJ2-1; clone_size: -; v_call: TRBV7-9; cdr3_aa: CASSPRPGSSYNEQFF; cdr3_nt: TGTGCCAGCAGCCCCCGTCCGGGGAGCTCCTACAACGAGCAGTTCTTC
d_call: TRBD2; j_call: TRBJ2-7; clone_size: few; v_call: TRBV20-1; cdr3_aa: CSAAPLAGVGEQYF; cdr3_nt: TGCAGTGCTGCCCCACTAGCGGGAGTGGGGGAGCAGTACTTC
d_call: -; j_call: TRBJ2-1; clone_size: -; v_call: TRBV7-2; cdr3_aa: CASSLEGGTPGGNEQFF; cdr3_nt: TGTGCCAGCAGCTTAGAGGGGGGCACCCCGGGGGGAAATGAGCAGTTCTTC
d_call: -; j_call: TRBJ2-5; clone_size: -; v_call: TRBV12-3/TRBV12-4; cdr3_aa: CASSPPTLWEQYF; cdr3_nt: TGTGCCAGCAGTCCCCCCACTCTATGGGAACAGTACTTC
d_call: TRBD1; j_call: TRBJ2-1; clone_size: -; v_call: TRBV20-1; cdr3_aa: CSARDRGFGDEQFF; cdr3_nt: TGCAGTGCTCGGGACAGGGGATTTGGGGATGAGCAGTTCTTC
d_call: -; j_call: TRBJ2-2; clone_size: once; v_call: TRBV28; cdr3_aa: CASSRGRADTGELFF; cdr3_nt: TGTGCCAGCAGTCGGGGTAGGGCAGACACCGGGGAGCTGTTTTTT
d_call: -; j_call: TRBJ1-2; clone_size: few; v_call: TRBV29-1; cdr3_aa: CSVEDPGGYTF; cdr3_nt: TGCAGCGTTGAAGATCCTGGGGGCTACACCTTC
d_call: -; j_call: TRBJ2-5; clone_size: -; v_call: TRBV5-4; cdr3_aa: CASSPRNGQGGETQYF; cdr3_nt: TGTGCCAGCAGCCCTAGGAATGGACAGGGAGGGGAGACCCAGTACTTC
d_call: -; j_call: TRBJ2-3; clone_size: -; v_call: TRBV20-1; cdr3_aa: CSARGSIQHTDTQYF; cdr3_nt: TGCAGTGCTAGAGGGTCTATACAACACACAGATACGCAGTATTTT
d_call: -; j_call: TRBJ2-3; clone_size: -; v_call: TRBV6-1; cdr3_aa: CAGRRTGFATQVGGSDTQYF; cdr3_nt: TGTGCCGGCAGGCGAACAGGTTTCGCGACCCAGGTCGGGGGTTCAGATACGCAGTATTTT
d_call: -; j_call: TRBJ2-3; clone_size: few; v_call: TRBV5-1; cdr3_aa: CASSLTGDTDTQYF; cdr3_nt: TGCGCCAGCAGCTTGACAGGAGACACAGATACGCAGTATTTT
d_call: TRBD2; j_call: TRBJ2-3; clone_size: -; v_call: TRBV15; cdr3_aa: CATSRELAVDTQYF; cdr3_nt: TGTGCCACCAGCAGAGAGCTAGCGGTAGATACGCAGTATTTT
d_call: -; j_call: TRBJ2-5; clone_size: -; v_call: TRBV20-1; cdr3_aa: CSHHRAGGETQYF; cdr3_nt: TGCAGTCACCACAGGGCAGGAGGGGAGACCCAGTACTTC
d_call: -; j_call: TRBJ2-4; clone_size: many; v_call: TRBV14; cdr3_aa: CASSQDPPDIQYF; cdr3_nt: TGTGCCAGCAGCCAAGATCCCCCGGACATTCAGTACTTC
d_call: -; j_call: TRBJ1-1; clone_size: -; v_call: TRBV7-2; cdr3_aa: CASSLGRTMNTEAFF; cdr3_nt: TGTGCCAGCAGCTTAGGACGGACAATGAACACTGAAGCTTTCTTT
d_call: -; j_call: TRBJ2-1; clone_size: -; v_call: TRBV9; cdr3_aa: CASSGSGLENEQFF; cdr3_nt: TGTGCCAGCAGCGGGTCGGGGTTAGAGAATGAGCAGTTCTTC
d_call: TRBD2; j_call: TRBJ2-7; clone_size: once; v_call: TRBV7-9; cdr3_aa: CASSFTTSGYEQYF; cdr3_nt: TGTGCCAGCAGCTTTACGACTAGCGGCTACGAGCAGTACTTC
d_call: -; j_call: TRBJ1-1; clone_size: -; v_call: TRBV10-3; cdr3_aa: CAIREAANTEAFF; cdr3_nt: TGTGCCATCAGGGAGGCGGCGAACACTGAAGCTTTCTTT
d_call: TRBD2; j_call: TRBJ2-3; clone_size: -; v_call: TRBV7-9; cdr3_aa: CASSLNAGGTLITDTQYF; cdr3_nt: TGTGCCAGCAGCTTAAACGCGGGAGGAACACTAATCACAGATACGCAGTATTTT